These 21 T cell receptor beta chains originate from one sample sequenced in a study of T-cell memory formation after mild COVID-19. TCRdb reprocessed the 5' RACE reads via MiXCR and lists one record per CDR3 protein. The sample lists around 420,000 distinct CDR3 sequences, 20% to 25% occurring once. Sequences were obtained from PBMCs or a T cell subset sorted from them (not recorded which). These receptors all stem from an adult woman who had mild COVID-19 (a few samples of this study predate the infection). Cell type and time point are not known.

The V gene is TRBV5-1, the J gene TRBJ2-5; D gene ambiguous. Germline assignment: CDR1 SGHRS and CDR2 YFSETQ. The germline V and J ends were trimmed by 0 bases and 4 bases, with 10 bases remaining between them. The CDR3 totals 14 residues. CDR3 sequence reads: CASSLEGRRETQYF. The DNA of the CDR3 is TGCGCCAGCAGCTTGGAGGGCAGGAGAGAGACCCAGTACTTC.

This clonotype was seen only a few times. The J gene is TRBJ2-5, the V gene TRBV9, with 10 positions matching TRBD2. The CDR3 loop spans 17 amino acids. The germline V gene encodes CDR1 SGDLS and CDR2 YYNGEE. V was pared by 3 bases and J by 2 bases, with 10 bases of the junction left unmatched. As DNA, the CDR3 is TGTGCCAGCAGCGCTCATCTTACTAGCGGGGTTCAAGAGACCCAGTACTTC. It encodes CASSAHLTSGVQETQYF.

This clonotype was found a few times. V is TRBV4-1 and J is TRBJ2-7, with a tentative D call TRBD1 (6 bases). Looked up from germline, CDR1 is MGHRA and CDR2 is YSYEKL. CDR3 size: 15 residues. V was pared by 4 bases and J by 3 bases, with 16 bases between. The CDR3 sequence: CASSPGSGTHYEQYF. In nucleotides, the CDR3 is TGCGCCAGCAGCCCAGGGTCGGGGACACACTACGAGCAGTACTTC.

This clonotype showed up just a few times. CDR3: CASSFGTWDSYNSPLHF. For the CDR3, the DNA is TGTGCCAGCAGCTTCGGGACCTGGGACAGCTATAATTCACCCCTCCACTTT. The V and J genes are TRBV5-6 and TRBJ1-6; 7 nucleotides agree with TRBD1. The length of the CDR3 is 17 residues. The J segment lost 3 bases and the V segment lost 2 bases, leaving 8 bases of the junction unmatched. Per germline, CDR1 SGHDT and CDR2 YYEEEE.

This sequence joins TRBV7-2 and TRBJ2-3, with 10 bases lining up with TRBD2. The CDR3 is made up of 17 amino acids. Germline V lookup: CDR1 SGHTA, CDR2 FQGNSA. V dropped 1 base and J dropped 1; count of bases not matched to a gene: 5. The CDR3 here is CASSLGPGTSGTDTQYF. The CDR3 bases are TGTGCCAGCAGCTTAGGACCAGGGACTAGCGGCACAGATACGCAGTATTTT.

The V gene is TRBV20-1, the J gene TRBJ2-5; TRBD2 agrees at 12 bases. The CDR3 is made up of 17 amino acids. The junction had 11 bases not matched to a gene; V was cut back by 1 base and J by 5 bases. Germline V gene sequence: CDR1 DFQATT, CDR2 SNEGSKA (reference sequence). The CDR3 sequence: CSARGTASGRARETQYF. The CDR3 DNA reads TGCAGTGCTAGAGGGACAGCTAGCGGGAGGGCGAGGGAGACCCAGTACTTC.

The chain recombines TRBV6-6 with TRBJ2-7; TRBD1 agrees at 8 bases. This CDR3 has 15 residues. The germline CDR1 and CDR2 sequences are MNHNY and SVGAGI (reference sequence). J was trimmed by 4 bases and V by 4 bases; bases with no gene match: 9. The DNA for the CDR3 is TGTGCCAGCAGTTTTTCACAGGGGGTGAGGTACGAGCAGTACTTC. Translation gives CASSFSQGVRYEQYF.

This clonotype was recorded a few times. The chain combines TRBV12-3 or TRBV12-4 with TRBJ2-2; D gene unclear. The germline V and J ends were trimmed by 6 bases and 7 bases, with 18 bases remaining between them. This CDR3 spans 15 amino acids. The CDR3 DNA follows: TGTGCCAGCAGACTTCGGGCTGCCCGGAACGGGGAGCTGTTTTTT. It specifies CASRLRAARNGELFF.

The rearrangement joins TRBV27 to TRBJ1-2; 8 bases fit TRBD1. The CDR3 sequence is 15 residues long. Per germline, CDR1 MNHEY and CDR2 SMNVEV (reference sequence). J was trimmed by 5 bases and V by 5 bases; bases with no gene match: 10. CDR3 in amino acids: CASSNRDRHPYGYTF. The CDR3 DNA reads as TGTGCCAGCAGTAACCGGGACAGGCATCCATATGGCTACACCTTC.

Only one count was recorded for this clonotype. The rearrangement joins TRBV28 to TRBJ2-7, with D perhaps given as TRBD1 or TRBD2 (5 bases each). CDR1 MDHEN and CDR2 SYDVKM come from the germline V gene. This CDR3 is built from 12 residues. V dropped 1 base and J dropped 6 bases, with 7 bases sitting between them. In DNA form, the CDR3 reads TGTGCCAGCAGTTTATACGGGACCGAGCAGTACTTC. Translation gives CASSLYGTEQYF.

This clonotype was found a few times. The chain carries TRBV5-5 and TRBJ2-7, with 9 bases that match TRBD1. The length of the CDR3 is 14 residues. With 1 base clipped from V and 10 bases from J, the junction kept 9 bases outside the gene matches. Germline values: CDR1 SGHKS, CDR2 YYEKEE (reference sequence). DNA for the CDR3: TGTGCCAGCAGCTTGTCACGGACAGGGGATTTTCAGTACTTC. It yields the protein CASSLSRTGDFQYF.

This clonotype was seen a handful of times. The CDR3 is CASSLANRGNNEQFF. Here the CDR3 DNA reads TGTGCCAGCAGTTTAGCGAACAGGGGAAACAATGAGCAGTTCTTC. The chain joins TRBV12-3 or TRBV12-4 to TRBJ2-1; 7 bases are a match to TRBD1. V gave up 0 bases and J gave up 5 bases; unmatched junction bases: 4. The CDR3 contains 15 residues.

This clonotype was recorded a few times. The genes are TRBV5-5 and TRBJ1-2; 9 bases are shared with TRBD1. Germline CDR1 is SGHKS and CDR2 is YYEKEE (reference sequence). The V and J ends lost 3 bases and 3 bases, in that order; junction bases with no gene match: 3. The CDR3 has 14 amino acids. The CDR3 here is CASSSDRGDYGYTF. CDR3 bases: TGTGCCAGCAGCTCCGACAGGGGGGACTATGGCTACACCTTC.

This clonotype was seen more than once but under ten times. The rearrangement uses TRBV7-6 and TRBJ2-1; 11 nucleotides line up with TRBD1. CDR3 length equals 15 residues. The germline V gene encodes CDR1 SGHVS and CDR2 FNYEAQ. J was trimmed by 8 bases and V by 5 bases; bases with no gene match: 8. CDR3 in amino acids: CASSQPGQGDHEQFF. The CDR3 nucleotides read TGTGCCAGCAGCCAACCGGGACAGGGGGATCATGAGCAGTTCTTC. Full variable domain (remainder filled in from reference TRBV7-6 and TRBJ2-1): GAGVSQSPRYKVTKRGQDVALRCDPISGHVSLYWYRQALGQGPEFLTYFNYEAQQDKSGLPNDRFSAERPEGSISTLTIQRTEQRDSAMYRCASSQPGQGDHEQFFGPGTRLTVL.

This clonotype was seen only a few times. The chain employs TRBV5-1 and TRBJ2-2; the D is unclear. The V and J ends lost 4 bases and 4 bases respectively, with 11 bases between them. Germline CDR1 and CDR2: SGHRS and YFSETQ. There are 14 residues in the CDR3. CDR3 coding DNA: TGCGCCAGCAGCCCAGAAGCTGGCACCGGGGAGCTGTTTTTT. As protein: CASSPEAGTGELFF.

The sample holds a few counts of this clonotype. The chain has TRBV6-4 and TRBJ2-7; 12 bases fit TRBD2. Trimming removed 5 bases from V and 7 bases from J; junction bases left unmatched: 6. The CDR3 length is 14 residues. The germline V gene encodes CDR1 MRHNA and CDR2 SNTAGT. The CDR3 loop is CASSRLAGVGEQYF. The DNA of the CDR3 is TGTGCCAGCAGTCGACTAGCGGGAGTGGGAGAGCAGTACTTC.

This clonotype was recorded a few times. The V call is TRBV18, the J call TRBJ2-3; D is possibly TRBD1 (5 bases). The germline V and J ends were trimmed by 5 bases and 0 bases, with 9 bases remaining between them. Germline V lookup: CDR1 KGHSH, CDR2 LQKENI. CDR3 size: 14 residues. The CDR3 here is CASSFGQSTDTQYF. The CDR3 coding sequence is TGTGCCAGCTCATTCGGACAAAGCACAGATACGCAGTATTTT.

A few counts support this clonotype. The rearrangement joins TRBV4-1 to TRBJ1-5; no definite D call. The germline CDR1 and CDR2 sequences are MGHRA and YSYEKL. The V and J ends lost 0 bases and 9 bases respectively, with 15 bases between them. CDR3 length: 15 amino acids. The CDR3 region is CASSQERLGRRPQHF. CDR3 coding DNA: TGCGCCAGCAGCCAAGAACGTCTAGGGAGAAGGCCCCAGCATTTT.

This rearrangement joins TRBV5-1 to TRBJ2-1; 11 nucleotides align to TRBD2. The CDR3 covers 15 residues. Looked up from germline, CDR1 is SGHRS and CDR2 is YFSETQ. Losses at the gene ends were 5 bases for V and 4 bases for J; bases not matched to a gene: 5. CDR3 residues: CASRETSGVYNEQFF. The DNA for the CDR3 is TGCGCCAGCAGGGAGACTAGCGGGGTGTACAATGAGCAGTTCTTC.

V usage is TRBV20-1 and J usage is TRBJ2-5, with 9 bases fitting TRBD2. Unmatched junction bases numbered 12, after V lost 5 bases and J lost 5 bases. The CDR3 is 15 amino acids. Germline V gene sequence: CDR1 DFQATT, CDR2 SNEGSKA (reference sequence). The CDR3 sequence: CSASPGLAPRETQYF. The CDR3 DNA reads as TGCAGTGCTTCACCGGGACTAGCTCCCAGGGAGACCCAGTACTTC.

The J gene is TRBJ2-5, the V gene TRBV12-3 or TRBV12-4; 9 nucleotides align to TRBD1. The CDR3 contains 15 residues. Losses at the gene ends were 6 bases for V and 5 bases for J; bases not matched to a gene: 10. This CDR3 reads CASSKLQGAGETQYF. CDR3 in DNA: TGTGCCAGCAGCAAACTACAGGGGGCCGGTGAGACCCAGTACTTC.